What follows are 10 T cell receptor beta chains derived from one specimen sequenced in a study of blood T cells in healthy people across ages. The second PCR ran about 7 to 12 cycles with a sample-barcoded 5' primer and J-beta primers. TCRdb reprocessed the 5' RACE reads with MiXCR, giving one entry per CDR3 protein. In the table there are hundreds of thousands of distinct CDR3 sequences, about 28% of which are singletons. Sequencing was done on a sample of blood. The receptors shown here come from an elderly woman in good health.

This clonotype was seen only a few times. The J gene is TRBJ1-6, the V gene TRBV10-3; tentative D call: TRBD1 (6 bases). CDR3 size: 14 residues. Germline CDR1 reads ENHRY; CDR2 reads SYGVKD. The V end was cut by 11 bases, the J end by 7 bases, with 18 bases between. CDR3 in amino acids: CAASRGVNNSPLHF. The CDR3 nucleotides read TGTGCCGCTAGTAGGGGGGTGAACAATTCACCCCTCCACTTT.

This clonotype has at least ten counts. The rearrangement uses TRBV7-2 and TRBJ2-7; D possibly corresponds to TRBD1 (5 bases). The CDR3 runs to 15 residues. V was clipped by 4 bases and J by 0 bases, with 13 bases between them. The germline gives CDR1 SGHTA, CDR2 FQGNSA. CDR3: CASSSRATNSYEQYF. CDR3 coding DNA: TGTGCCAGCAGCTCCAGGGCGACGAACTCCTACGAGCAGTACTTC.

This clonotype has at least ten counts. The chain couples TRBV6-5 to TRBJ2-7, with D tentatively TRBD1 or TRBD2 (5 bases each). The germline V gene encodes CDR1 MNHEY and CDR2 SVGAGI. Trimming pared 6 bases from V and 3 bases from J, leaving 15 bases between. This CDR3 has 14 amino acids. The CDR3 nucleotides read TGTGCCAGCAGGGGGGTAGGTGTAATCTACGAGCAGTACTTC. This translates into CASRGVGVIYEQYF.

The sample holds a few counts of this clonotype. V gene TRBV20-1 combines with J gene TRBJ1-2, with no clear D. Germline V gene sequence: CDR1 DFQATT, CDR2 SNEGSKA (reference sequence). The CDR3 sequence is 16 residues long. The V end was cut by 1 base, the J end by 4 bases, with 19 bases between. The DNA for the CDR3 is TGCAGTGCTAGAGCGAGATCTTTGACAATCCGCTATGGCTACACCTTC. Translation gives CSARARSLTIRYGYTF.

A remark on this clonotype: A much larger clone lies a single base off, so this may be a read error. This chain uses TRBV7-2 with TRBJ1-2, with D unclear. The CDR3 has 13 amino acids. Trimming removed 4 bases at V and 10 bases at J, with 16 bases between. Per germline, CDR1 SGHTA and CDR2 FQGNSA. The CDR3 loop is CASSSERSTDYTF. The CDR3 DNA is TGTGCCAGCAGCTCAGAGAGGTCCACTGACTACACCTTC.

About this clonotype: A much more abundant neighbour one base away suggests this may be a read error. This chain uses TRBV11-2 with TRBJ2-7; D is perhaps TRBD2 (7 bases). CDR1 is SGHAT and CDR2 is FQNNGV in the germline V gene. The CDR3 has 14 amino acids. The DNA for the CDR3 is TGTGTCAGCACTCTGGGGGGGGGCTTCTCCGAGCAGTACTTC. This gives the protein CVSTLGGGFSEQYF.

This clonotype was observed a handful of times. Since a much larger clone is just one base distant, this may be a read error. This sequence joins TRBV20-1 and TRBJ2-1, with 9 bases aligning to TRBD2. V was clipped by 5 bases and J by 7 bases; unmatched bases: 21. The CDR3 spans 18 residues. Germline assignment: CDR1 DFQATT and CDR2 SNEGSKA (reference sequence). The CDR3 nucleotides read TGCAGTGCTCTCCCGGGACTAGCCTGGGACGCCCGGGGAAATGAGCAGTTCTTC. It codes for CSALPGLAWDARGNEQFF.

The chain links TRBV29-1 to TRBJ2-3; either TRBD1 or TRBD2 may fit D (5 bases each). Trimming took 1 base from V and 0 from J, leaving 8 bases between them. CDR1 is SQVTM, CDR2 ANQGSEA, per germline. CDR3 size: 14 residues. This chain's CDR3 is CSVEGGDSTDTQYF. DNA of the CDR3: TGCAGCGTTGAAGGAGGGGACAGCACAGATACGCAGTATTTT.

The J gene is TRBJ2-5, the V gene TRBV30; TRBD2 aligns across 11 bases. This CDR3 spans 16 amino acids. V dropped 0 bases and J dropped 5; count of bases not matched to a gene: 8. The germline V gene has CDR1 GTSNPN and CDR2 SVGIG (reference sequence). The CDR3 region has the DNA TGTGCCTGGAGTGTACTGTTAGCGGGGGGGCGGGAGACCCAGTACTTC. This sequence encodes CAWSVLLAGGRETQYF.

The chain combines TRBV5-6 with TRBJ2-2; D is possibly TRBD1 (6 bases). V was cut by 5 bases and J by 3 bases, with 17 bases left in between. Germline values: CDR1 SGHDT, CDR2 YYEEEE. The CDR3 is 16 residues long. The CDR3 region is CASSTIRGSYTGELFF. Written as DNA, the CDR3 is TGTGCCAGCAGTACCATCAGGGGCTCCTACACCGGGGAGCTGTTTTTT.